The 10 T cell receptor beta chains presented below share a single source sample, sequenced in a study of blood T cells in healthy people across ages. Using a J-beta primer mix together with a sample-barcoded 5' primer, a second PCR was run for 7 to 11 cycles. Each CDR3 protein gets one entry after TCRdb re-called the 5' RACE reads with MiXCR. Of approximately 1,000,000 distinct CDR3 sequences listed, around two fifths were seen once; the top ten hold roughly 14%. Sequenced input: blood. The origin of the receptors is a young man in good health.

V is TRBV28 and J is TRBJ2-3, with D tentatively TRBD1 (5 bases). This CDR3 has 14 amino acids. Germline V gives CDR1 MDHEN, CDR2 SYDVKM. Trimming pared 5 bases from V and 2 bases from J, leaving 11 bases between. Here the CDR3 DNA reads TGTGCCAGCAGTGTAGGGGTGACCACAGATACGCAGTATTTT. Translating gives CASSVGVTTDTQYF.

The V call is TRBV28, the J call TRBJ2-3; 10 nucleotides match TRBD2. This CDR3 has 16 amino acids. From germline, CDR1 is MDHEN and CDR2 SYDVKM. Losses at the gene ends were 3 bases for V and 2 bases for J; bases not matched to a gene: 5. Here the CDR3 reads CASSFASGGPTDTQYF. For the CDR3, the DNA is TGTGCCAGCAGTTTCGCTAGCGGGGGACCCACAGATACGCAGTATTTT.

The chain has TRBV5-1 and TRBJ1-1; D uncertain. Per the germline V gene, CDR1 is SGHRS and CDR2 is YFSETQ. CDR3 length equals 13 residues. V was cut by 3 bases and J by 4 bases, with 10 bases left in between. The CDR3: CASSWEQATEAFF. In DNA, the CDR3 is TGCGCCAGCAGCTGGGAGCAGGCCACTGAAGCTTTCTTT. The whole variable domain, remainder taken from reference TRBV5-1 and TRBJ1-1, is KAGVTQTPRYLIKTRGQQVTLSCSPISGHRSVSWYQQTPGQGLQFLFEYFSETQRNKGNFPGRFSGRQFSNSRSEMNVSTLELGDSALYLCASSWEQATEAFFGQGTRLTVV.

The chain carries TRBV12-3 or TRBV12-4 and TRBJ2-3, with TRBD2 matching 14 bases. V shed 2 bases and J 1 base; nucleotides not matched to a gene: 5. This CDR3 spans 18 amino acids. The CDR3 DNA follows: TGTGCCAGCAGTTTAAGACTAGCGGGGGGGCTCGGCACAGATACGCAGTATTTT. It translates to CASSLRLAGGLGTDTQYF.

This chain uses TRBV19 with TRBJ2-3, with D perhaps matching TRBD2 (6 bases). With 8 bases removed from V and 8 bases from J, the gap between germline ends came to 17 bases. The CDR3 sequence is 13 residues long. Germline CDR1 and CDR2: LNHDA and SQIVND (reference sequence). CDR3 nucleotide sequence: TGTGCCAGTGGATTCCGGACGGAGGGTACGCAGTATTTT. Its translation: CASGFRTEGTQYF.

The chain couples TRBV12-3 or TRBV12-4 to TRBJ1-6; tentatively, D is TRBD1 (5 bases). Deletions cut 4 bases from V and 5 bases from J, with 12 bases between. The CDR3 consists of 15 residues. The CDR3 DNA is TGTGCCAGCAGTTCCCCCGGGGGAGATAATTCACCCCTCCACTTT. This sequence encodes CASSSPGGDNSPLHF.

V is TRBV25-1 and J is TRBJ1-2, with 9 bases identical to TRBD1. Germline trimming cut 2 bases from V and 5 bases from J; bases unmatched to any gene: 6. The CDR3 is 15 residues long. The germline CDR1 and CDR2 sequences are MGHDK and SYGVNS. CDR3 DNA: TGTGCCAGCAGTGAACCGGGACAGGGTCCATATGGCTACACCTTC. Translation: CASSEPGQGPYGYTF.

The sample holds a few counts of this clonotype. The chain employs TRBV16 and TRBJ1-5; no firm D call. Per the germline V gene, CDR1 is KGHSY and CDR2 is FQNENV. The V end lost 2 bases, the J end lost 4 bases, and 12 bases lay between the germline ends. The CDR3 consists of 15 residues. CDR3 sequence reads: CASSQVGSVNQPQHF. In nucleotides, the CDR3 is TGTGCCAGCAGCCAAGTGGGCTCTGTTAATCAGCCCCAGCATTTT.

This clonotype has just a few counts. The chain links TRBV20-1 to TRBJ1-4, with D perhaps matching TRBD1 (5 bases). V was trimmed by 0 bases and J by 6 bases, leaving 11 bases between them. Looked up from germline, CDR1 is DFQATT and CDR2 is SNEGSKA (reference sequence). This CDR3 has 14 residues. CDR3 coding DNA: TGCAGTGCTAGAGATCAGGGAGGGGATGAAAAACTGTTTTTT. It yields the protein CSARDQGGDEKLFF.

A few counts support this clonotype. The V call is TRBV12-3 or TRBV12-4, the J call TRBJ2-7; TRBD2 aligns across 8 bases. This CDR3 has 15 residues. V gave up 5 bases and J gave up 0 bases; unmatched junction bases: 6. In DNA, the CDR3 is TGTGCCAGCAGTCGACTAGCGACTAGCTCCTACGAGCAGTACTTC. Protein sequence: CASSRLATSSYEQYF.